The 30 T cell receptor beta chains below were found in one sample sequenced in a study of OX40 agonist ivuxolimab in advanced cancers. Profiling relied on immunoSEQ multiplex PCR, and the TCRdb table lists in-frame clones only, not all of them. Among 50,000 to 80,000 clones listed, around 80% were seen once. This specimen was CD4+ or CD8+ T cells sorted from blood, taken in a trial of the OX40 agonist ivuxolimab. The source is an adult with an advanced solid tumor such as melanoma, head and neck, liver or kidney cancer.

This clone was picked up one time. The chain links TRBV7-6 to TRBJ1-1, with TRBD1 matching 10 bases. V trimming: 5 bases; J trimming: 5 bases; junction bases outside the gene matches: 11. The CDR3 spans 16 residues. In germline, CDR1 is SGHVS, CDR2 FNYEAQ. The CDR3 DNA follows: TGTGCCAGCAGCCCCATTGACAGGGGGCATCGAACTGAAGCTTTCTTT. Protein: CASSPIDRGHRTEAFF.

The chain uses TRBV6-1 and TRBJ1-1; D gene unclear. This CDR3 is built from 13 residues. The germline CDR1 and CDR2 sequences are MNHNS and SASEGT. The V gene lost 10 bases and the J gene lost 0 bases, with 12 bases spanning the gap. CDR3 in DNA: TGTGCCACCATCTCAGATATGAACACTGAAGCTTTCTTT. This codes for CATISDMNTEAFF.

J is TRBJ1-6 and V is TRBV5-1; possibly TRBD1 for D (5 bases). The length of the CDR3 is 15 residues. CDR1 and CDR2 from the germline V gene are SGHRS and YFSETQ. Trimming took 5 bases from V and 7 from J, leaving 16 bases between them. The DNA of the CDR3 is TGCGCCAGCAGTACCGAGACAGCCACAAATTCACCCCTCCACTTT. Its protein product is CASSTETATNSPLHF. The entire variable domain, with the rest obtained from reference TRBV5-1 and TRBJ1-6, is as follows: KAGVTQTPRYLIKTRGQQVTLSCSPISGHRSVSWYQQTPGQGLQFLFEYFSETQRNKGNFPGRFSGRQFSNSRSEMNVSTLELGDSALYLCASSTETATNSPLHFGNGTRLTVT.

In DNA form, the CDR3 reads TGCGCCAGCAGCTTGGTAGGGGTGGGCGCGCCCTACAATGAGCAGTTCTTC. As protein: CASSLVGVGAPYNEQFF. This chain joins TRBV5-1 and TRBJ2-1; D is possibly TRBD1 (5 bases). V was trimmed by 0 bases and J by 2 bases, leaving 15 bases between them. The CDR3 runs to 17 residues. CDR1 and CDR2 from the germline V gene are SGHRS and YFSETQ.

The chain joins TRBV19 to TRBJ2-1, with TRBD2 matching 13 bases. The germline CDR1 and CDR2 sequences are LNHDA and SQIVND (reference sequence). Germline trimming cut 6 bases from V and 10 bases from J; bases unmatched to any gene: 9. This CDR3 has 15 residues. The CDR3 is CASSLLAGGPDEQFF. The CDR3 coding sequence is TGTGCCAGTAGCCTACTAGCGGGGGGGCCCGACGAGCAGTTCTTC.

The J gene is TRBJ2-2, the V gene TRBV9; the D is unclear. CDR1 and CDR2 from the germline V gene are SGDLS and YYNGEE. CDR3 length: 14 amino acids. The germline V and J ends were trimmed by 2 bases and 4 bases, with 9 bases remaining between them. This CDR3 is CASSVSRVTGELFF. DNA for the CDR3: TGTGCCAGCAGCGTTAGTAGGGTCACCGGGGAGCTGTTTTTT.

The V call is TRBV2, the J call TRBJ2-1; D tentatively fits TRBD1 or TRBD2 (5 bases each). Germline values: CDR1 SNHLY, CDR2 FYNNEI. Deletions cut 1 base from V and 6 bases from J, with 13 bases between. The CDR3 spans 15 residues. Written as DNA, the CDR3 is TGTGCCAGCAGTGAAGGGTGGGAGAGGGGCAATGAGCAGTTCTTC. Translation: CASSEGWERGNEQFF.

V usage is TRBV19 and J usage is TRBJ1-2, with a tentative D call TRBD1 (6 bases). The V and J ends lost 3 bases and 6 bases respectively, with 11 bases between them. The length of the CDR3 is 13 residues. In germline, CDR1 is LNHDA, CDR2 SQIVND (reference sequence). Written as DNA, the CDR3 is TGTGCCAGTAGTATCACGGGGGCGGATGGCTACACCTTC. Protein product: CASSITGADGYTF.

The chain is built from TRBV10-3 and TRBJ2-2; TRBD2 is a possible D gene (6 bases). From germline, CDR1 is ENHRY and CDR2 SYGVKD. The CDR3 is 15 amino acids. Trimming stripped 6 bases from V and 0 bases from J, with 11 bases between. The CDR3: CAIRGAGSNTGELFF. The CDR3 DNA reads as TGTGCCATCAGGGGAGCGGGTTCGAACACCGGGGAGCTGTTTTTT.

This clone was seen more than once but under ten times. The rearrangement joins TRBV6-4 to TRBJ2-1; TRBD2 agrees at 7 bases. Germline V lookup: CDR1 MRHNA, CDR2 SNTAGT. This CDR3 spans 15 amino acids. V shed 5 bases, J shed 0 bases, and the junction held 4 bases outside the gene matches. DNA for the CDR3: TGTGCCAGCAGTCCCATAGCGGGCTCCTACAATGAGCAGTTCTTC. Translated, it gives CASSPIAGSYNEQFF.

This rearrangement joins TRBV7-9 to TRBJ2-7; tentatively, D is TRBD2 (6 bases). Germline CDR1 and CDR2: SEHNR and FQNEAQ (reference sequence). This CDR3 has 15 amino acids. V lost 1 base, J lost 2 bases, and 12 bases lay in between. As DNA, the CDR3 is TGTGCCAGCAGCTTAGGGTCCGGGGGAGCCTACGAGCAGTACTTC. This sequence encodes CASSLGSGGAYEQYF.

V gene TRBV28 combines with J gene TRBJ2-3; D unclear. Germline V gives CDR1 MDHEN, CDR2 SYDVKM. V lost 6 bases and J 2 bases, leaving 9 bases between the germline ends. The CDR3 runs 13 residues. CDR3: CASSFSTTDTQYF. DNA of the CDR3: TGTGCCAGCAGCTTTTCTACCACAGATACGCAGTATTTT.

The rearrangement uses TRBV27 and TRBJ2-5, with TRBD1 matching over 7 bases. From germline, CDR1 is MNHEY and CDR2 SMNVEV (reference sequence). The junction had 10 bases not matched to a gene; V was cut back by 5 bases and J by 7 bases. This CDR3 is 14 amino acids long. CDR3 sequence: CASSLHRGDLTQYF. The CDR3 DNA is TGTGCCAGCAGTCTTCACAGGGGAGATTTGACCCAGTACTTC.

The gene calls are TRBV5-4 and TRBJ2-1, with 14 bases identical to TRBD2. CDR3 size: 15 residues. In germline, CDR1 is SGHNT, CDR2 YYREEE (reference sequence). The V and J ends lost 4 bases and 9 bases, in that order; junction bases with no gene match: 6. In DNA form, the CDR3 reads TGTGCCAGCAGCCCGGGACTAGCGGGAGTTCTTGAGCAGTTCTTC. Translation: CASSPGLAGVLEQFF.

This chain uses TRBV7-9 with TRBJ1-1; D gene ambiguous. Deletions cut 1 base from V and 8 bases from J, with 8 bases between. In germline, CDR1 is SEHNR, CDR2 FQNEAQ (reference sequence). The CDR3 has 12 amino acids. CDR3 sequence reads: CASSLGRKEAFF. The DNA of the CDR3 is TGTGCCAGCAGCTTAGGGCGGAAAGAAGCTTTCTTT.

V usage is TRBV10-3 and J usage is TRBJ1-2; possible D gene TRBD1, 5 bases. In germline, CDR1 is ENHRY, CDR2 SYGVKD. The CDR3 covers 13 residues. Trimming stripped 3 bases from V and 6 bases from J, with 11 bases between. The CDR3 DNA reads TGTGCCATCAGTGATTGGGGGAAGGATGGCTACACCTTC. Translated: CAISDWGKDGYTF.

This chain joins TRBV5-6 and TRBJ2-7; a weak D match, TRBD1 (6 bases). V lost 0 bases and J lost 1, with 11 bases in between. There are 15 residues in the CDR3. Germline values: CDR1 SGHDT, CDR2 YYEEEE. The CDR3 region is CASSLDRVRSYEQYF. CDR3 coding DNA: TGTGCCAGCAGCTTGGACAGGGTTAGGTCCTACGAGCAGTACTTC. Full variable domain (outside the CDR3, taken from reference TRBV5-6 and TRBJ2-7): DAGVTQSPTHLIKTRGQQVTLRCSPKSGHDTVSWYQQALGQGPQFIFQYYEEEERQRGNFPDRFSGHQFPNYSSELNVNALLLGDSALYLCASSLDRVRSYEQYFGPGTRLTVT.

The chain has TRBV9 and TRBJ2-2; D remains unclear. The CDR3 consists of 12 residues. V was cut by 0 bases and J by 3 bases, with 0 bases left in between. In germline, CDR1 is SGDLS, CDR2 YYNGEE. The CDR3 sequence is CASSVDTGELFF. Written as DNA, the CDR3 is TGTGCCAGCAGCGTAGACACCGGGGAGCTGTTTTTT.

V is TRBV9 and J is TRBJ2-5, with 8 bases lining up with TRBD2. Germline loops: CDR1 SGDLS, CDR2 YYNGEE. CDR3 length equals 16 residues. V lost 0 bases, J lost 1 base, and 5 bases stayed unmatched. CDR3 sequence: CASSVADRGGQETQYF. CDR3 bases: TGTGCCAGCAGCGTAGCCGACCGGGGGGGCCAAGAGACCCAGTACTTC.

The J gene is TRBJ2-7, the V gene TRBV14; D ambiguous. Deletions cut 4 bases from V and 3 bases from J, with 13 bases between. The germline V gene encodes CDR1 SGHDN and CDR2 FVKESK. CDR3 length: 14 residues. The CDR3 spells CASSRDSILYEQYF. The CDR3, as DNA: TGTGCCAGCAGCCGAGACTCAATCCTCTACGAGCAGTACTTC.

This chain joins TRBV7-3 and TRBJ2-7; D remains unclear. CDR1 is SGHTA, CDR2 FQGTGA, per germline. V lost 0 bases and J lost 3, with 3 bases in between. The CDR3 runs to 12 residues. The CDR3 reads CASSLTVYEQYF. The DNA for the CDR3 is TGTGCCAGCAGCTTAACCGTCTACGAGCAGTACTTC.

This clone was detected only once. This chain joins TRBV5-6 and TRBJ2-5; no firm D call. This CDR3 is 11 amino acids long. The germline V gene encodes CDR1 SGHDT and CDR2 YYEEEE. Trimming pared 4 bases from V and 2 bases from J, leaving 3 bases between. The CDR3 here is CASSKQETQYF. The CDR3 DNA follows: TGTGCCAGCAGCAAGCAAGAGACCCAGTACTTC.

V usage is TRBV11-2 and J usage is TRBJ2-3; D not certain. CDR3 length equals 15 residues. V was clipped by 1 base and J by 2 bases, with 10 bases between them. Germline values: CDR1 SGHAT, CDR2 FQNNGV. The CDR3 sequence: CASSLASHNTDTQYF. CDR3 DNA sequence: TGTGCCAGCAGCTTAGCGTCCCATAACACAGATACGCAGTATTTT.

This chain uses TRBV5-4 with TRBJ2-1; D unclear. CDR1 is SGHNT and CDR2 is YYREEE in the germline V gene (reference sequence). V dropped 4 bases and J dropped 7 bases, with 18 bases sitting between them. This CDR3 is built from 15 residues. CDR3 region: CASSRSSGDWNEQFF. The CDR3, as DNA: TGTGCCAGCAGCAGGAGTTCTGGGGATTGGAATGAGCAGTTCTTC.

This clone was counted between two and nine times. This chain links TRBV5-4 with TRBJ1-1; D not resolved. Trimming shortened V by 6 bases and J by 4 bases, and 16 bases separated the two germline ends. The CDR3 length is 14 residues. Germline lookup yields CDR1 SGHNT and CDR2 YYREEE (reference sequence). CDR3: CASTSPPAGTEAFF. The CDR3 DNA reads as TGTGCCAGCACCTCGCCCCCGGCGGGCACTGAAGCTTTCTTT.

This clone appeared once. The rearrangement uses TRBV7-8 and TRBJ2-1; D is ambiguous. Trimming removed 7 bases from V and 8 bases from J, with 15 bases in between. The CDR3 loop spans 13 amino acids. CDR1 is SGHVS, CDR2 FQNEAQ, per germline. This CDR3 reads CASTPGGSDEQFF. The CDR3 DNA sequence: TGTGCCAGCACCCCGGGTGGTTCCGATGAGCAGTTCTTC.

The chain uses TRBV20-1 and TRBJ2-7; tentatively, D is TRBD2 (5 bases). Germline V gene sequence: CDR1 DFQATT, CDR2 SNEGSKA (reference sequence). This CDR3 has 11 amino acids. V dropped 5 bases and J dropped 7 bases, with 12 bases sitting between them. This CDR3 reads CSAPITGEQYF. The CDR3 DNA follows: TGCAGTGCTCCAATTACGGGGGAGCAGTACTTC.

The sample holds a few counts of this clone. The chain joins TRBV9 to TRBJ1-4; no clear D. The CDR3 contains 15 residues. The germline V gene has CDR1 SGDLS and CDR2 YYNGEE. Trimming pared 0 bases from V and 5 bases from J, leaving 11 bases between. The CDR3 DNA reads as TGTGCCAGCAGCGTAGAGGCGGGGAGAAATGAAAAACTGTTTTTT. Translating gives CASSVEAGRNEKLFF. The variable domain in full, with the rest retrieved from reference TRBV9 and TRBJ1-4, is DSGVTQTPKHLITATGQRVTLRCSPRSGDLSVYWYQQSLDQGLQFLIQYYNGEERAKGNILERFSAQQFPDLHSELNLSSLELGDSALYFCASSVEAGRNEKLFFGSGTQLSVL.

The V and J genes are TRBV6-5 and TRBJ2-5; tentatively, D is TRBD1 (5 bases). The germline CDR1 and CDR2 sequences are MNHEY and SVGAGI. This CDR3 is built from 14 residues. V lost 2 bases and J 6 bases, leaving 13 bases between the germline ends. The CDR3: CASSYRGLGQTQYF. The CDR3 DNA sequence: TGTGCCAGCAGTTACAGGGGTTTGGGTCAGACCCAGTACTTC.

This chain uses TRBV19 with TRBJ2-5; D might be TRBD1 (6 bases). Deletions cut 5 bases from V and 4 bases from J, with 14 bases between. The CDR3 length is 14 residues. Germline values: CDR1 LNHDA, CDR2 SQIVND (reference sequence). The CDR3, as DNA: TGTGCCAGTAGTCCGTACAGGGTAGGAGAGACCCAGTACTTC. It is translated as CASSPYRVGETQYF.